This TCR beta chain was observed in a study of T cell responses to AZD1222 COVID-19 vaccine. The assay was immunoSEQ multiplex PCR, and TCRdb's table has in-frame clones only and misses some. This table holds approximately 120,000 clones, over 75% found once. About this clone itself: The target antigen is unknown.

General observations from the study: An increase in Spike-specific TCR breadth and depth was observed after two AZD1222 doses.

The junction had 16 bases not matched to a gene; V was cut back by 3 bases and J by 6 bases. CDR1 and CDR2 from the germline V gene are KGHSH and LQKENI. This CDR3 spans 18 amino acids. The receptor comes from an adult in good health. V usage is TRBV18 and J usage is TRBJ1-4; TRBD1 agrees at 7 bases. The input for sequencing was peripheral blood, taken on day 0 of AZD1222 vaccination. The CDR3 DNA reads as TGTGCCAGCTCACCTCAACTACCGGGTCCAGGGGGAGATGAAAAACTGTTTTTT. Translating it yields CASSPQLPGPGGDEKLFF.